The clone carrying this T cell receptor beta chain was counted between two and nine times. What it recognizes is unknown. Researchers attached unique molecular identifiers to individual cDNA molecules. TCRdb redid the calling of the 5' RACE reads with MiXCR, one entry per CDR3 protein. The sample consists of roughly 47,000 distinct CDR3 sequences, roughly 23% of them appearing once. The data were obtained in a study of early T cells in non-severe SARS-CoV-2 infection. On the study more broadly: RNA in bulk from unsorted whole blood was sequenced, and chains were unpaired. The study's findings and limits: CD4 and private specificities were missed by VDJdb matching, which favored anti-spike CD8 responses.

Germline CDR1 is SGHAT and CDR2 is FQNNGV. V was cut by 1 base and J by 2 bases, with 9 bases left in between. This CDR3 spans 14 amino acids. The origin of this receptor is an adult who was a healthcare worker with PCR-confirmed SARS-CoV-2 infection or an uninfected control (not recorded which). The sample was whole blood, taken at baseline. V usage is TRBV11-2 and J usage is TRBJ2-7; D perhaps matches TRBD1 (5 bases). CDR3: CASSLGTGPYEQYF. CDR3 nucleotide sequence: TGTGCCAGCAGCTTAGGTACAGGACCCTACGAGCAGTACTTC.